One and the same sample provided the 24 T cell receptor beta chains below, sequenced in a study of vaccination effects on CD4 cells after COVID-19. CD4+ T cell isolation took place after 10 days of culture. According to PCR results, the person was infected with SARS-CoV-2 between March and December 2020. Two doses of BNT162b2 or mRNA-1273 vaccine were administered to participants. Which antigens these TCRs recognize remains unknown. Using immunoSEQ multiplex PCR, the repertoire was profiled, and TCRdb retains in-frame clones only, with some absent. The sample yields roughly 35,000 clones, around 79% seen once. The sequencing here drew on CD4+ T cells from PBMCs cultured without peptide, taken after COVID-19 vaccination. These receptors came from a human donor who had a prior SARS-CoV-2 infection.

This clone turned up a few times. The J gene is TRBJ2-7, the V gene TRBV10-1, with D uncertain. Between the trimmed V and J ends, which lost 6 bases and 3 bases, there was a span of 3 bases. This CDR3 is 10 amino acids long. Germline V gives CDR1 WNHNN, CDR2 SYGVQD (reference sequence). CDR3 nucleotide sequence: TGCGCCAGCAGCCTCTACGAGCAGTACTTC. Translated: CASSLYEQYF.

The chain employs TRBV7-2 and TRBJ2-5, with 7 bases identical to TRBD1. Germline lookup yields CDR1 SGHTA and CDR2 FQGNSA. Losses at the gene ends were 5 bases for V and 2 bases for J; bases not matched to a gene: 5. The CDR3 extends over 14 amino acids. The CDR3 spells CASSHNRGQETQYF. The CDR3 DNA reads as TGTGCCAGCAGCCATAACAGGGGTCAAGAGACCCAGTACTTC.

The CDR3 bases are TGTGCCAGCTCACCTCCTAGCGGGATGACAGATACGCAGTATTTT. It translates to CASSPPSGMTDTQYF. The chain combines TRBV18 with TRBJ2-3; TRBD2 agrees at 9 bases. Germline V gives CDR1 KGHSH, CDR2 LQKENI. The CDR3 contains 15 residues. After removal of 3 bases from V and 3 bases from J, the junction contained 4 bases not matched to a gene.

This clone was counted only a few times. V is TRBV28 and J is TRBJ1-3; no clear D. The CDR3 is made up of 15 amino acids. Germline lookup yields CDR1 MDHEN and CDR2 SYDVKM. V gave up 1 base and J gave up 1 base, with 8 bases separating them. CDR3 sequence: CASSLFGLSGNTIYF. CDR3 nucleotide sequence: TGTGCCAGCAGTTTATTCGGGCTATCTGGAAACACCATATATTTT.

The rearrangement links TRBV5-8 to TRBJ2-1; 13 bases agree with TRBD2. CDR1 SGHTS and CDR2 YDEGEE come from the germline V gene. The CDR3 is 17 residues long. Trimming at V came to 4 bases and at J to 8 bases, leaving 12 bases not matched to a gene. The CDR3 is CASSQRPGLAGYDEQFF. CDR3 DNA: TGTGCCAGCAGCCAACGGCCGGGACTAGCGGGATATGATGAGCAGTTCTTC. Full variable domain (missing parts from reference TRBV5-8 and TRBJ2-1): EAGVTQSPTHLIKTRGQQATLRCSPISGHTSVYWYQQALGLGLQFLLWYDEGEERNRGNFPPRFSGRQFPNYSSELNVNALELEDSALYLCASSQRPGLAGYDEQFFGPGTRLTVL.

The chain has TRBV20-1 and TRBJ2-3; unclear D gene. The CDR3 length is 11 residues. The V end lost 6 bases, the J end lost 6 bases, and 10 bases lay between the germline ends. Germline V gives CDR1 DFQATT, CDR2 SNEGSKA (reference sequence). CDR3 sequence reads: CSAYLGDTQYF. The DNA of the CDR3 is TGCAGTGCCTATCTGGGGGATACGCAGTATTTT.

CDR3 sequence: CASSFSYQPSYEQYF. CDR3 DNA sequence: TGTGCCAGCAGCTTTTCGTACCAACCCAGCTACGAGCAGTACTTC. J is TRBJ2-7 and V is TRBV7-2; no clear D. Germline V gene sequence: CDR1 SGHTA, CDR2 FQGNSA. Trimming pared 3 bases from V and 3 bases from J, leaving 15 bases between. The CDR3 extends over 15 amino acids.

The chain combines TRBV4-1 with TRBJ2-3; 8 bases are a match to TRBD2. The CDR3 is 16 residues long. The germline V gene encodes CDR1 MGHRA and CDR2 YSYEKL. Germline trimming cut 4 bases from V and 1 base from J; bases unmatched to any gene: 7. The CDR3 bases are TGCGCCAGCAGCCTTAATCCGGGACTAGGCACAGATACGCAGTATTTT. It yields the protein CASSLNPGLGTDTQYF.

The chain links TRBV19 to TRBJ2-2, with 10 bases aligning to TRBD1. Germline CDR1 is LNHDA and CDR2 is SQIVND (reference sequence). Trimming at V came to 9 bases and at J to 2 bases, leaving 12 bases not matched to a gene. This CDR3 spans 17 amino acids. The CDR3 protein is CARKGRDRGYNTGELFF. The CDR3 DNA sequence: TGTGCCAGAAAAGGCCGGGACAGGGGATATAACACCGGGGAGCTGTTTTTT.

This clone was found a few times. The chain uses TRBV5-4 and TRBJ1-5; no firm D call. V dropped 4 bases and J dropped 0 bases, with 11 bases sitting between them. Germline CDR1 reads SGHNT; CDR2 reads YYREEE (reference sequence). This CDR3 spans 15 amino acids. CDR3 sequence (DNA): TGTGCCAGCAGCCCGGGTCCGGATAGCAATCAGCCCCAGCATTTT. This sequence encodes CASSPGPDSNQPQHF. Looking up the rest from reference TRBV5-4 and TRBJ1-5 gives the full variable domain: ETGVTQSPTHLIKTRGQQVTLRCSSQSGHNTVSWYQQALGQGPQFIFQYYREEENGRGNFPPRFSGLQFPNYSSELNVNALELDDSALYLCASSPGPDSNQPQHFGDGTRLSIL.

The rearrangement joins TRBV4-2 to TRBJ2-1, with a weak D call TRBD2 (6 bases). The CDR3 totals 15 residues. Per the germline V gene, CDR1 is LGHNA and CDR2 is YNFKEQ. V lost 6 bases to trimming and J lost 6 bases, with 18 bases between them. The CDR3 DNA reads as TGTGCCAGCAGACACCTACGGGAGTATGGCAATGAGCAGTTCTTC. Translation: CASRHLREYGNEQFF.

The chain recombines TRBV15 with TRBJ1-1, with unresolved D. The ends were cut back, 0 bases at V and 7 bases at J, with 9 bases in the middle. Germline values: CDR1 LNHNV, CDR2 YYDKDF (reference sequence). The CDR3 sequence is 13 residues long. This chain's CDR3 is CATSRDGQNEAFF. The CDR3 coding sequence is TGTGCCACCAGCAGAGATGGCCAGAATGAAGCTTTCTTT. Together with reference TRBV15 and TRBJ1-1, the CDR3 gives the full variable domain: DAMVIQNPRYQVTQFGKPVTLSCSQTLNHNVMYWYQQKSSQAPKLLFHYYDKDFNNEADTPDNFQSRRPNTSFCFLDIRSPGLGDTAMYLCATSRDGQNEAFFGQGTRLTVV.

V and J are TRBV7-3 and TRBJ2-1, with TRBD2 matching over 10 bases. The J segment lost 7 bases and the V segment lost 6 bases, leaving 6 bases of the junction unmatched. Germline assignment: CDR1 SGHTA and CDR2 FQGTGA. The CDR3 runs to 14 residues. CDR3 nucleotides: TGTGCCAGCAGGAGCGGGGGGGCCTCTAATGAGCAGTTCTTC. It translates to CASRSGGASNEQFF.

The chain has TRBV9 and TRBJ1-1, with 8 bases that match TRBD1. The CDR3 contains 16 residues. Germline V gives CDR1 SGDLS, CDR2 YYNGEE. V gave up 0 bases and J gave up 0 bases; unmatched junction bases: 4. CDR3 bases: TGTGCCAGCAGCGTAGGCGGGACAGGCATGAACACTGAAGCTTTCTTT. The encoded protein is CASSVGGTGMNTEAFF.

CDR3 sequence reads: CAISEQGSGDPPYEQYF. The CDR3 region has the DNA TGTGCCATCAGTGAGCAGGGTAGCGGGGACCCTCCCTACGAGCAGTACTTC. V usage is TRBV10-3 and J usage is TRBJ2-7, with 8 positions matching TRBD2. The trim removed 2 bases at V and 2 bases at J, leaving 11 bases unmatched. CDR3 length equals 17 residues. The germline V gene encodes CDR1 ENHRY and CDR2 SYGVKD.

The chain carries TRBV20-1 and TRBJ1-1; the match to TRBD1 covers 9 bases. The CDR3 has 11 amino acids. Germline CDR1 DFQATT, CDR2 SNEGSKA (reference sequence). Here the CDR3 reads CMTRQGVWAFF. The CDR3 DNA sequence: TGCATGACGAGACAGGGGGTTTGGGCTTTCTTT.

The chain links TRBV9 to TRBJ1-6; D may be TRBD1 (5 bases). The CDR3 loop spans 14 amino acids. Germline V gene lookup returns CDR1 SGDLS and CDR2 YYNGEE. V lost 0 bases, J lost 8 bases, and 9 bases lay in between. CDR3 residues: CASSVDRFDSPLHF. The CDR3 DNA reads as TGTGCCAGCAGCGTAGACAGGTTCGATTCACCCCTCCACTTT.

Only a few counts were recorded for this clone. The V and J genes are TRBV7-9 and TRBJ2-3, with D unclear. The CDR3 covers 13 residues. V shed 6 bases and J shed 2 bases, with 9 bases lying between them. Per germline, CDR1 SEHNR and CDR2 FQNEAQ (reference sequence). This chain's CDR3 is CASSPRNTDTQYF. The DNA for the CDR3 is TGTGCCAGCAGTCCCAGAAACACAGATACGCAGTATTTT. The full variable domain, with the rest looked up from reference TRBV7-9 and TRBJ2-3, is DTGVSQNPRHKITKRGQNVTFRCDPISEHNRLYWYRQTLGQGPEFLTYFQNEAQLEKSRLLSDRFSAERPKGSFSTLEIQRTEQGDSAMYLCASSPRNTDTQYFGPGTRLTVL.

The chain uses TRBV6-6 and TRBJ1-5; D perhaps matches TRBD1 (6 bases). V was trimmed by 7 bases and J by 7 bases, leaving 14 bases between them. The CDR3 runs to 13 residues. CDR1 MNHNY and CDR2 SVGAGI come from the germline V gene (reference sequence). CDR3 nucleotide sequence: TGTGCCAGCAACCAACAGGGAGGGCAGCCCCAGCATTTT. This encodes CASNQQGGQPQHF.

The V and J genes are TRBV10-3 and TRBJ1-1, with a weak D call TRBD1 (6 bases). CDR3 length: 13 residues. Trimming removed 8 bases from V and 4 bases from J, with 14 bases in between. Germline CDR1 ENHRY, CDR2 SYGVKD. CDR3 DNA: TGTGCCATCGGGGCAGGGGATGGCACTGAAGCTTTCTTT. This sequence encodes CAIGAGDGTEAFF.

A few counts support this clone. The chain combines TRBV5-1 with TRBJ1-3, with D unclear. Trimming stripped 4 bases from V and 3 bases from J, with 14 bases between. Germline assignment: CDR1 SGHRS and CDR2 YFSETQ. The CDR3 extends over 15 amino acids. The CDR3 is CASSPGGSRGNTIYF. The CDR3 nucleotides read TGCGCCAGCAGCCCAGGAGGGAGTCGTGGAAACACCATATATTTT. The full variable domain, completed using reference TRBV5-1 and TRBJ1-3, is KAGVTQTPRYLIKTRGQQVTLSCSPISGHRSVSWYQQTPGQGLQFLFEYFSETQRNKGNFPGRFSGRQFSNSRSEMNVSTLELGDSALYLCASSPGGSRGNTIYFGEGSWLTVV.

The chain recombines TRBV12-5 with TRBJ2-5; 16 positions match TRBD2. The J segment lost 5 bases and the V segment lost 7 bases, leaving 4 bases of the junction unmatched. The germline CDR1 and CDR2 sequences are LGHNT and FRNRAP. This CDR3 is 15 amino acids long. CDR3 in amino acids: CASAGTSGRDETQYF. The CDR3 DNA follows: TGTGCTAGTGCCGGGACTAGCGGGAGGGATGAGACCCAGTACTTC. The variable domain in full, with the rest retrieved from reference TRBV12-5 and TRBJ2-5, is DARVTQTPRHKVTEMGQEVTMRCQPILGHNTVFWYRQTMMQGLELLAYFRNRAPLDDSGMPKDRFSAEMPDATLATLKIQPSEPRDSAVYFCASAGTSGRDETQYFGPGTRLLVL.

The rearrangement links TRBV9 to TRBJ2-6; perhaps TRBD1 as D (6 bases). The V end was cut by 4 bases, the J end by 2 bases, with 10 bases between. From germline, CDR1 is SGDLS and CDR2 YYNGEE. The CDR3 runs to 15 residues. CDR3 amino acids: CASSLTGTGANVLTF. The CDR3 DNA reads as TGTGCCAGCAGCTTAACAGGGACTGGGGCCAACGTCCTGACTTTC.

The V gene is TRBV19, the J gene TRBJ2-7, with TRBD1 as a possible D gene (5 bases). In germline, CDR1 is LNHDA, CDR2 SQIVND (reference sequence). V shed 6 bases and J shed 2 bases, with 14 bases lying between them. This CDR3 spans 14 amino acids. The CDR3 spells CASSRKQETYEQYF. The CDR3 DNA follows: TGTGCCAGTAGCCGCAAACAGGAAACCTACGAGCAGTACTTC.